The 10 T cell receptor beta chains listed next were all sequenced from one sample in a study of control samples from healthy donors and cancer patients. Clones were sequenced by immunoSEQ multiplex PCR, and TCRdb holds only the in-frame ones, with some missing. The sample consists of 150,000 or so clones, 94% of them appearing once. The sequenced sample was blood. The receptors derive from a man aged 40-50 years in good health.

V gene TRBV7-3 combines with J gene TRBJ2-6; D is unresolved. Germline CDR1 is SGHTA and CDR2 is FQGTGA. Trimming removed 5 bases from V and 5 bases from J, with 13 bases in between. CDR3 length: 15 amino acids. The CDR3 loop is CASSPTSQRANVLTF. As DNA, the CDR3 is TGTGCCAGCAGCCCTACGAGTCAAAGGGCCAACGTCCTGACTTTC.

V usage is TRBV5-1 and J usage is TRBJ2-7, with 13 bases that match TRBD2. V gave up 3 bases and J gave up 0 bases; unmatched junction bases: 9. The germline V gene encodes CDR1 SGHRS and CDR2 YFSETQ. The CDR3 covers 18 residues. This CDR3 is CASSSRPGTSGDSYEQYF. The CDR3 coding sequence is TGCGCCAGCAGCTCCCGTCCCGGGACTAGCGGGGACTCCTACGAGCAGTACTTC.

This clone was recorded once. The V gene is TRBV18, the J gene TRBJ1-1; no clear D gene. The CDR3 totals 13 residues. Germline V CDR1 and CDR2: KGHSH, LQKENI. With 3 bases removed from V and 3 bases from J, the gap between germline ends came to 8 bases. CDR3 sequence reads: CASSPIRDTEAFF. The CDR3 DNA follows: TGTGCCAGCTCACCGATAAGGGACACTGAAGCTTTCTTT. The whole variable domain, remainder taken from reference TRBV18 and TRBJ1-1, is NAGVMQNPRHLVRRRGQEARLRCSPMKGHSHVYWYRQLPEEGLKFMVYLQKENIIDESGMPKERFSAEFPKEGPSILRIQQVVRGDSAAYFCASSPIRDTEAFFGQGTRLTVV.

The chain links TRBV10-3 to TRBJ1-2, with 7 bases aligning to TRBD1. Germline values: CDR1 ENHRY, CDR2 SYGVKD. V lost 6 bases, J lost 8 bases, and 9 bases stayed unmatched. The CDR3 spans 13 residues. The CDR3 sequence is CAISEQGKRGYTF. The DNA of the CDR3 is TGTGCCATCAGCGAACAGGGGAAGCGGGGCTACACCTTC.

The chain links TRBV7-9 to TRBJ1-6, with unresolved D. Germline CDR1 SEHNR, CDR2 FQNEAQ (reference sequence). Trimming took off 5 bases at V and 7 bases at J, with 12 bases between the two ends. The CDR3 loop spans 14 amino acids. The CDR3 DNA is TGTGCCAGCAGCGGGCGGACGGAAAATTCACCCCTCCACTTT. Protein: CASSGRTENSPLHF.

The chain recombines TRBV7-2 with TRBJ1-5; perhaps TRBD1 as D (5 bases). V shed 2 bases and J shed 4 bases, with 12 bases lying between them. Germline CDR1 SGHTA, CDR2 FQGNSA. The CDR3 has 15 residues. Here the CDR3 DNA reads TGTGCCAGCAGCTTAAATCAGGGTTGGAATCAGCCCCAGCATTTT. Protein: CASSLNQGWNQPQHF.

The V and J genes are TRBV28 and TRBJ2-3, with 9 bases aligning to TRBD2. V was pared by 4 bases and J by 5 bases, with 7 bases of the junction left unmatched. Germline assignment: CDR1 MDHEN and CDR2 SYDVKM. The CDR3 runs 15 residues. CDR3 nucleotides: TGTGCCAGCAGTTCCGTGGCGGGAGGGGTAGATACGCAGTATTTT. Its protein is CASSSVAGGVDTQYF.

V and J are TRBV3-1 (or the pseudogene TRBV3-2) and TRBJ1-3, with D possibly TRBD1 on 5 matching bases. This CDR3 has 15 amino acids. With 10 bases removed from V and 0 bases from J, the gap between germline ends came to 16 bases. CDR1 is LGHDT, CDR2 YNNKEL, per germline (reference sequence). CDR3 loop: CATRTGLSSGNTIYF. The CDR3 DNA reads as TGTGCCACCCGAACGGGACTGAGCTCTGGAAACACCATATATTTT.

CDR3: CATQGWWAGANVLTF. As DNA, the CDR3 is TGTGCCACCCAAGGATGGTGGGCTGGGGCCAACGTCCTGACTTTC. The chain combines TRBV24-1 with TRBJ2-6; D ambiguous. Germline V gene sequence: CDR1 KGHDR, CDR2 SFDVKD. The CDR3 loop spans 15 amino acids. V was trimmed by 9 bases and J by 2 bases, leaving 13 bases between them.

This chain joins TRBV19 and TRBJ2-7; the D is unclear. This CDR3 spans 13 amino acids. Germline lookup yields CDR1 LNHDA and CDR2 SQIVND (reference sequence). V was clipped by 5 bases and J by 2 bases, with 10 bases between them. The CDR3 spells CASSPRAPYEQYF. The CDR3 coding sequence is TGTGCCAGTAGTCCCCGGGCACCCTACGAGCAGTACTTC.